Each of the 2 T cell receptor beta chains below was sequenced from the same sample in a study of T cells in Graves' hyperthyroidism and ophthalmopathy. TCR beta CDR3 region amplification was performed from RNA transcripts. During a first-round RT-PCR of the TCR CDR3, the HTBI primer set was used. TCRdb re-analysed the multiplex PCR reads in MiXCR, keeping a single row per CDR3 protein. Here the sample spans 300,000 to 400,000 distinct CDR3 sequences, around 20% being singletons. Sequencing was carried out using blood. The source is a woman in her forties or fifties with Graves' hyperthyroidism.

This clonotype was found a few times. The rearrangement links TRBV28 to TRBJ1-4; 9 bases line up with TRBD1. This CDR3 is 16 amino acids long. The junction had 11 bases not matched to a gene; V was cut back by 5 bases and J by 7 bases. Germline V gene lookup returns CDR1 MDHEN and CDR2 SYDVKM. CDR3 coding DNA: TGTGCCAGCAGTCTCCGACGGGACAGGGTCGGTGAAAAACTGTTTTTT. Residues: CASSLRRDRVGEKLFF.

This clonotype has a count of ten or more. This chain links TRBV28 with TRBJ1-6; D gene unclear. Germline lookup yields CDR1 MDHEN and CDR2 SYDVKM. Trimming removed 8 bases at V and 0 bases at J, with 8 bases between. The CDR3 has 14 residues. The CDR3: CASRSSSYNSPLHF. The CDR3 DNA sequence: TGTGCCAGCCGCTCGAGCTCCTATAATTCACCCCTCCACTTT. The full variable domain, in which reference TRBV28 and TRBJ1-6 provide the parts outside the CDR3, is DVKVTQSSRYLVKRTGEKVFLECVQDMDHENMFWYRQDPGLGLRLIYFSYDVKMKEKGDIPEGYSVSREKKERFSLILESASTNQTSMYLCASRSSSYNSPLHFGNGTRLTVT.